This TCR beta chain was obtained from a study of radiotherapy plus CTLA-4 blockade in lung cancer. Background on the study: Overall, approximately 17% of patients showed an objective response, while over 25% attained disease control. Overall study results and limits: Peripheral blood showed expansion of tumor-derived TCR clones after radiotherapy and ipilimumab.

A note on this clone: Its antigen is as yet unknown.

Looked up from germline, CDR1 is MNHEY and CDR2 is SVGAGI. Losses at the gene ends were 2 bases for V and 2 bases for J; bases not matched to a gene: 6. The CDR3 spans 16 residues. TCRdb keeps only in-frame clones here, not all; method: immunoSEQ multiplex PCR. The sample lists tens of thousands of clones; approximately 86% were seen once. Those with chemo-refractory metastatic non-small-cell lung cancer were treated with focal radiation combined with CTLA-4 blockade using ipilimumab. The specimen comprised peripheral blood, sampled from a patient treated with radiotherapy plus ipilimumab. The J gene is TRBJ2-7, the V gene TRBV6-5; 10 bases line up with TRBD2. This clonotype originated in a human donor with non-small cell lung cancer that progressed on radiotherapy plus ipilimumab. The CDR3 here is CASSYGASGGPYEQYF. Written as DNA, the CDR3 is TGTGCCAGCAGTTACGGTGCTAGCGGGGGTCCCTACGAGCAGTACTTC.